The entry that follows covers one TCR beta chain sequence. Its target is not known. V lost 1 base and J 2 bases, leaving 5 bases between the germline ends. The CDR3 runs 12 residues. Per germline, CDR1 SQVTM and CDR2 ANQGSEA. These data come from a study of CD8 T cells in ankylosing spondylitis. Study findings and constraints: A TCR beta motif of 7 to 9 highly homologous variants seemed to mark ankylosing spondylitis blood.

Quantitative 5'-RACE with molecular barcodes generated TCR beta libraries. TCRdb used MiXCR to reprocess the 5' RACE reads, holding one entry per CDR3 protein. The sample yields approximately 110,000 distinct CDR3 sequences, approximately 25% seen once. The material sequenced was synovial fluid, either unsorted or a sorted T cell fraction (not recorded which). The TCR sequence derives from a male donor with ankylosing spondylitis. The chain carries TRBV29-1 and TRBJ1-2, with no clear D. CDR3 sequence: CSVEGFNYGYTF. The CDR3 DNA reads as TGCAGCGTTGAAGGGTTCAACTATGGCTACACCTTC.